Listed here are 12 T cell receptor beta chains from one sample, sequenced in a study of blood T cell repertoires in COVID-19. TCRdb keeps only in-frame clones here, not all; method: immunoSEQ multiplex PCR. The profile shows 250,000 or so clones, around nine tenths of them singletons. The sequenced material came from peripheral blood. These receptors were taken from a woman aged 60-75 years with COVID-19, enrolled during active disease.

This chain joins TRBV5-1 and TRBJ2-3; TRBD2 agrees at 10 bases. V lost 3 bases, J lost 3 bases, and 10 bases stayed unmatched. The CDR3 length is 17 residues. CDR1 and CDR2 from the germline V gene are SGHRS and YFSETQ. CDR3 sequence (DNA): TGCGCCAGCAGCTCCAACCGACTAGCGGGCTTTACAGATACGCAGTATTTT. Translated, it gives CASSSNRLAGFTDTQYF.

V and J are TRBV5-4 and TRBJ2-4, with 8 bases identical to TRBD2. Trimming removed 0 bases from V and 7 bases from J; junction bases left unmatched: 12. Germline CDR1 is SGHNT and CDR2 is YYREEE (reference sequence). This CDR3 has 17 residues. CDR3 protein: CASSLDSGAGGRNIQYF. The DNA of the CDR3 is TGTGCCAGCAGCTTGGATTCGGGGGCAGGCGGGAGGAACATTCAGTACTTC.

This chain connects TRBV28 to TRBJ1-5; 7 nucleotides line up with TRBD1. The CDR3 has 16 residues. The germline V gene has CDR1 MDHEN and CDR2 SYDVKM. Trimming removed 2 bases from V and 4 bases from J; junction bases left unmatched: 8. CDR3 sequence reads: CASSLTGTAYNQPQHF. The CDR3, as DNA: TGTGCCAGCAGTTTAACCGGGACAGCTTATAATCAGCCCCAGCATTTT.

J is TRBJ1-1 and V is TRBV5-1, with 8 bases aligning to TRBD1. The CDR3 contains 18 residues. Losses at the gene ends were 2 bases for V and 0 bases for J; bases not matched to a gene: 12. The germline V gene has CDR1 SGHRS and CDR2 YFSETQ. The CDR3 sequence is CASSFAGTGAGMNTEAFF. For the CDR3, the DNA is TGCGCCAGCAGCTTTGCCGGGACAGGAGCCGGAATGAACACTGAAGCTTTCTTT.

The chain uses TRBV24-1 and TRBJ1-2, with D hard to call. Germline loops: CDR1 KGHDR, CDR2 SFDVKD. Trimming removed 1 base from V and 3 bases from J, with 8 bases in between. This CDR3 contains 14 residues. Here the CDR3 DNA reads TGTGCCACCAGTGATTTAAGTGCGGACTATGGCTACACCTTC. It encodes CATSDLSADYGYTF.

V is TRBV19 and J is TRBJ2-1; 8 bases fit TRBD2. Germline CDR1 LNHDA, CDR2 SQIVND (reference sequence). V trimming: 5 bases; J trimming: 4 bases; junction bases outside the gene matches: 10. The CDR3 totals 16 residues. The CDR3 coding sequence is TGTGCCAGTAGTTTGGGTAGCGGGATAGGGTACAATGAGCAGTTCTTC. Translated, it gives CASSLGSGIGYNEQFF.

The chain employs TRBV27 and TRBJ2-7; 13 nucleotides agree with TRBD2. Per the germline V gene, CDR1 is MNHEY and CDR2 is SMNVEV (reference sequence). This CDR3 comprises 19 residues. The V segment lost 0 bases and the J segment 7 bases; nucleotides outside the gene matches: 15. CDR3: CASSLSSLAGWGLAGEQYF. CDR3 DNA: TGTGCCAGCAGTTTATCGTCACTAGCTGGATGGGGACTAGCGGGAGAGCAGTACTTC.

DNA for the CDR3: TGCGCCAGCAGCCAAGGAAGGGACAGGGGAGCAACTAATGAAAAACTGTTTTTT. Translated, it gives CASSQGRDRGATNEKLFF. The chain has TRBV4-1 and TRBJ1-4; 10 nucleotides match TRBD1. V lost 1 base to trimming and J lost 0 bases; unmatched junction nucleotides: 5. The CDR3 is 18 amino acids. Germline V gives CDR1 MGHRA, CDR2 YSYEKL.

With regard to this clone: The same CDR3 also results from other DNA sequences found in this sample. The CDR3 spells CASSRTGNTEAFF. In nucleotides, the CDR3 is TGTGCCAGCAGTAGAACAGGGAACACTGAAGCTTTCTTT. The chain recombines TRBV28 with TRBJ1-1; D is possibly TRBD1 (5 bases). The CDR3 has 13 residues. Germline CDR1 and CDR2: MDHEN and SYDVKM. Trimming took 5 bases from V and 1 from J, leaving 8 bases between them.

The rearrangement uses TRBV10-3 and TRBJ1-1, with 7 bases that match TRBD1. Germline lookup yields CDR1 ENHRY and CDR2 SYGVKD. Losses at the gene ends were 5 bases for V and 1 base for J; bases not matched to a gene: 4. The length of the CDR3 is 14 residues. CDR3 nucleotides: TGTGCCATCAGTCGAGACAGGGAGAACACTGAAGCTTTCTTT. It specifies CAISRDRENTEAFF.

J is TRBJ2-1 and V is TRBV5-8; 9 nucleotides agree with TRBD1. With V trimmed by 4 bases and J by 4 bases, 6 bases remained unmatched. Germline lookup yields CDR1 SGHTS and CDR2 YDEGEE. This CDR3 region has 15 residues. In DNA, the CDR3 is TGTGCCAGCAGCAAGGACAGGGGAGCGTACAATGAGCAGTTCTTC. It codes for CASSKDRGAYNEQFF.

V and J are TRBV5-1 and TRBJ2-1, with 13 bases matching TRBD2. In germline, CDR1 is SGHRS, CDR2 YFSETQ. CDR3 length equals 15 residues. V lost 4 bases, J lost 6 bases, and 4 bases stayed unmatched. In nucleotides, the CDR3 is TGCGCCAGCAGCCCTAGACTAGCGGGAGGCAATGAGCAGTTCTTC. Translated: CASSPRLAGGNEQFF. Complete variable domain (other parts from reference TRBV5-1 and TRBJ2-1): KAGVTQTPRYLIKTRGQQVTLSCSPISGHRSVSWYQQTPGQGLQFLFEYFSETQRNKGNFPGRFSGRQFSNSRSEMNVSTLELGDSALYLCASSPRLAGGNEQFFGPGTRLTVL.